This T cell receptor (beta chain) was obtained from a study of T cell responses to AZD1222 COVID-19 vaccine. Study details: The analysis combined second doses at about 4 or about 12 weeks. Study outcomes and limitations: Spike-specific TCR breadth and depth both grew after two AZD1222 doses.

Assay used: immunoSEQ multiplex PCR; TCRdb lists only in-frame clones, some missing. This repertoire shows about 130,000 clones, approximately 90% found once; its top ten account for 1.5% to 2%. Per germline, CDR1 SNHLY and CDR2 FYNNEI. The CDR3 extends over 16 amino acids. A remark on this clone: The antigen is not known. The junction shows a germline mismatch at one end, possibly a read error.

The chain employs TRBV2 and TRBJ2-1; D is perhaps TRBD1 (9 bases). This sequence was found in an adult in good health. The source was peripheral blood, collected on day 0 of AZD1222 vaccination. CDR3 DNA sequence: TGTGCCAGCAGGGAAGGACAGGGGACTAGGTACAATGAGCAGTTCTTC. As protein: CASREGQGTRYNEQFF.